Listed below are T cell receptor beta chains from one sample, sequenced in a study of blood T cell repertoires in COVID-19. The assay was immunoSEQ multiplex PCR, and TCRdb's table has in-frame clones only and misses some. This table holds 80,000 to 100,000 clones, about 80% found once. Sequenced: peripheral blood. Source of these receptors: a woman aged 65 to 85 with acute or convalescent COVID-19. Each CDR3 is given with its conserved first and last residue. The D gene is left open where the match is weak. Only some rows state a clone size, as once, few, many or a class for expanded clones.

D	J	size	V	CDR3	DNA
TRBD2	TRBJ2-7	-	TRBV9	CASSVDPRGVEQYF	TGTGCCAGCAGCGTAGACCCACGGGGGGTCGAGCAGTACTTC
-	TRBJ2-7	-	TRBV3-1/TRBV3-2	CASSHKLGYEQYF	TGTGCCAGCAGCCATAAGCTCGGCTACGAGCAGTACTTC
TRBD2	TRBJ2-7	-	TRBV4-1	CASSQDPSGGAGRYEQYF	TGCGCCAGCAGCCAAGATCCTAGCGGGGGGGCTGGACGCTACGAGCAGTACTTC
TRBD1	TRBJ1-1	-	TRBV19	CASSLLGQGETEAFF	TGTGCCAGTAGCCTTTTGGGACAGGGAGAGACTGAAGCTTTCTTT
TRBD2	TRBJ2-1	-	TRBV30	CAWSAGLAGVDEQFF	TGTGCCTGGAGTGCAGGACTAGCGGGAGTGGATGAGCAGTTCTTC
-	TRBJ2-7	-	TRBV6-6	CASSLGGPAPYEQYF	TGTGCCAGCAGCCTGGGGGGGCCAGCCCCCTACGAGCAGTACTTC
TRBD1	TRBJ2-1	-	TRBV5-1	CASSLEGTGVNEQFF	TGCGCCAGCAGCTTGGAAGGGACAGGGGTAAATGAGCAGTTCTTC
TRBD2	TRBJ2-7	-	TRBV4-3	CASSQAGLAGAYEQYF	TGCGCCAGCAGCCAAGCGGGACTAGCGGGGGCCTACGAGCAGTACTTC
-	TRBJ2-3	-	TRBV5-1	CASTSWSGSTDTQYF	TGCGCCAGCACCTCCTGGAGCGGAAGCACAGATACGCAGTATTTT
-	TRBJ2-3	-	TRBV5-6	CASSTRPSPGTQYF	TGTGCCAGCAGCACCCGCCCCTCCCCCGGTACGCAGTATTTT
TRBD1	TRBJ2-1	-	TRBV24-1	CATSDPQTGSNSYNEQFF	TGTGCCACCAGTGATCCCCAGACAGGGTCGAACTCCTACAATGAGCAGTTCTTC
TRBD2	TRBJ2-2	-	TRBV10-3	CAISEGTKNTGELFF	TGTGCCATCAGTGAAGGGACTAAAAACACCGGGGAGCTGTTTTTT
-	TRBJ2-2	once	TRBV5-1	CASSSGLNTGELFF	TGCGCCAGCAGCTCCGGACTTAACACCGGGGAGCTGTTTTTT
TRBD1	TRBJ2-2	-	TRBV5-6	CASSFEQGVYTGELFF	TGTGCCAGCAGCTTCGAACAGGGGGTGTACACCGGGGAGCTGTTTTTT
TRBD1	TRBJ1-2	-	TRBV5-1	CASRPGTATTSNYGYTF	TGCGCCAGCAGACCTGGGACAGCGACGACTTCTAACTATGGCTACACCTTC
TRBD2	TRBJ2-5	-	TRBV6-5	CASLPSGRWTQYF	TGTGCCAGCCTGCCTAGCGGGAGGTGGACCCAGTACTTC
-	TRBJ1-1	once	TRBV11-2	CASSLAVMNTEAFF	TGTGCCAGCAGCTTAGCGGTAATGAACACTGAAGCTTTCTTT
-	TRBJ2-5	-	TRBV29-1	CSHLGEGGSKTQYF	TGCAGCCACCTGGGGGAAGGGGGTTCGAAGACCCAGTACTTC
TRBD1	TRBJ2-3	once	TRBV5-1	CASSLATGFNTDTQYF	TGCGCCAGCAGCTTGGCGACAGGGTTTAACACAGATACGCAGTATTTT
-	TRBJ2-7	-	TRBV4-1	CASSNLGGGFEQYF	TGCGCCAGCAGCAACCTAGGTGGAGGGTTCGAGCAGTACTTC
-	TRBJ1-6	-	TRBV27	CASSTLATNYNSPLHF	TGTGCCAGCAGTACCCTGGCGACAAACTATAATTCACCCCTCCACTTT
TRBD1	TRBJ1-1	few	TRBV10-3	CAISDDRGRDTEAFF	TGTGCCATCAGTGATGACAGGGGACGGGACACTGAAGCTTTCTTT
-	TRBJ1-6	-	TRBV9	CASSVGTENSPLHF	TGTGCCAGCAGCGTAGGGACAGAGAATTCACCCCTCCACTTT
-	TRBJ2-2	few	TRBV2	CASNSEDTGELFF	TGTGCCAGCAATTCAGAGGACACCGGGGAGCTGTTTTTT
TRBD1	TRBJ1-2	-	TRBV9	CASSTRQGWDYGYTF	TGTGCCAGCAGCACCAGACAGGGCTGGGACTATGGCTACACCTTC
-	TRBJ2-2	-	TRBV7-3	CASSLTPPPRGGELFF	TGTGCCAGCAGCTTAACCCCCCCGCCCCGGGGGGGGGAGCTGTTTTTT
-	TRBJ2-5	-	TRBV14	CASSQVQGKQETQYF	TGTGCCAGCAGCCAAGTCCAGGGGAAGCAAGAGACCCAGTACTTC
TRBD1	TRBJ1-2	-	TRBV27	CASSLSGTGGIFYGYTF	TGTGCCAGCAGTTTATCGGGGACAGGGGGGATCTTCTATGGCTACACCTTC
TRBD2	TRBJ2-2	-	TRBV5-5	CASYPRLAGGTGELFF	TGTGCCAGCTACCCCCGACTAGCGGGAGGTACCGGGGAGCTGTTTTTT
TRBD1	TRBJ2-2	-	TRBV19	CASTGQENTGELFF	TGTGCCAGTACAGGACAGGAGAACACCGGGGAGCTGTTTTTT
-	TRBJ1-1	-	TRBV29-1	CSGGGGGQAFF	TGCAGCGGGGGGGGCGGCGGGCAAGCTTTCTTT
TRBD2	TRBJ2-1	-	TRBV27	CAEKGGRYNEQFF	TGTGCCGAAAAGGGAGGGCGGTACAATGAGCAGTTCTTC
-	TRBJ2-7	-	TRBV12-3/TRBV12-4	CASRSAGEQYF	TGTGCCAGCAGATCCGCGGGAGAGCAGTACTTC
-	TRBJ1-1	-	TRBV5-1	CASSLQGSEDTEAFF	TGCGCCAGCAGCTTACAGGGATCGGAGGACACTGAAGCTTTCTTT
TRBD2	TRBJ2-3	-	TRBV7-8	CASSARLAPFDTQYF	TGTGCCAGCAGCGCGCGACTAGCTCCTTTCGATACGCAGTATTTT
-	TRBJ2-2	-	TRBV5-4	CASSTSRTGELFF	TGTGCCAGCAGCACGTCGAGGACCGGGGAGCTGTTTTTT
TRBD1	TRBJ1-1	-	TRBV29-1	CSVHGDRGTEAFF	TGCAGCGTCCATGGGGACAGAGGAACTGAAGCTTTCTTT
-	TRBJ1-5	once	TRBV6-6	CASSSQGGDQPQHF	TGTGCCAGCAGTTCACAAGGAGGGGATCAGCCCCAGCATTTT
-	TRBJ2-7	few	TRBV11-2	CASSLGVGASYEQYF	TGTGCCAGCAGCTTAGGGGTTGGGGCCTCCTACGAGCAGTACTTC
-	TRBJ2-3	-	TRBV7-3	CASSSLHTDTQYF	TGTGCCAGCAGCTCCTTACACACAGATACGCAGTATTTT
-	TRBJ2-1	few	TRBV7-9	CASSPLKQGEQFF	TGTGCCAGCAGCCCCCTAAAACAGGGTGAGCAGTTCTTC
TRBD1	TRBJ1-6	-	TRBV27	CASSLRGHGDWPIVSPLHF	TGTGCCAGCAGTCTAAGGGGGCACGGGGATTGGCCTATAGTTTCACCCCTCCACTTT
-	TRBJ2-2	-	TRBV7-6	CASSSQGGLGTGELFF	TGTGCCAGCAGCTCCCAGGGGGGCCTTGGCACCGGGGAGCTGTTTTTT
TRBD1	TRBJ1-1	-	TRBV25-1	CASRATGGNTEAFF	TGTGCCAGCAGGGCGACAGGGGGCAACACTGAAGCTTTCTTT
-	TRBJ1-2	-	TRBV16	CASSPGDNYGYTF	TGTGCCAGCAGCCCCGGGGATAACTATGGCTACACCTTC
-	TRBJ2-2	-	TRBV7-8	CASTDLSGVHTGELFF	TGTGCCAGCACAGATCTATCAGGGGTTCACACCGGGGAGCTGTTTTTT
TRBD1	TRBJ1-2	few	TRBV29-1	CSAGQGLSNYGYTF	TGCAGCGCCGGACAGGGACTTTCTAACTATGGCTACACCTTC
TRBD1	TRBJ2-7	-	TRBV3-1/TRBV3-2	CASSHWTGHEQYF	TGTGCCAGCAGCCACTGGACAGGGCACGAGCAGTACTTC
-	TRBJ1-6	-	TRBV28	CATDGSNSPLHF	TGTGCCACCGACGGGAGCAATTCACCCCTCCACTTT
TRBD2	TRBJ2-5	-	TRBV11-2	CASSSIRGGETQYF	TGTGCCAGCAGCTCCATTCGGGGGGGAGAGACCCAGTACTTC
-	TRBJ2-3	-	TRBV30	CAWILGGAQYF	TGTGCCTGGATCCTTGGCGGGGCGCAGTATTTT
-	TRBJ2-1	-	TRBV29-1	CSVVFSVANEQFF	TGCAGCGTTGTGTTTTCTGTAGCGAATGAGCAGTTCTTC
TRBD1	TRBJ2-1	-	TRBV28	CASSPTGTGTGDEQFF	TGTGCCAGCAGTCCTACCGGGACAGGGACCGGGGATGAGCAGTTCTTC
TRBD1	TRBJ1-1	-	TRBV9	CASSALGPRGLGTEAFF	TGTGCCAGCAGCGCCCTAGGCCCAAGGGGGCTGGGTACTGAAGCTTTCTTT